This TCR beta chain derives from a study of human T cells and chemical hapten exposure. Time point reported: patch test 1, 2 weeks after DPC sensitization. Treatment given: therapeutic diphenylcyclopropenone sensitization with weekly scalp DPC. Alopecia patients between 18 and 70 years old and suitable for DPC were used as donors. TCRdb recomputed calls from the RACE reads with MiXCR, one row per CDR3 protein. The sample consists of nearly 350,000 distinct CDR3 sequences, around 7% of them appearing once. The origin of this receptor is a woman in her late teens or twenties with alopecia areata. Some clones in this sample may be carry-over from other donors' samples. The sequencing used whole blood, collected in connection with sensitization to the hapten diphenylcyclopropenone (DPC).

DNA of the CDR3: TGTGCCAGCAGTTACGATGGGACAGTCAGAAATTACGAGCAGTACTTC. Protein: CASSYDGTVRNYEQYF. J is TRBJ2-7 and V is TRBV6-5; TRBD1 matches at 7 bases. The germline gives CDR1 MNHEY, CDR2 SVGAGI. The J segment lost 4 bases and the V segment lost 2 bases, leaving 11 bases of the junction unmatched. The length of the CDR3 is 16 residues.